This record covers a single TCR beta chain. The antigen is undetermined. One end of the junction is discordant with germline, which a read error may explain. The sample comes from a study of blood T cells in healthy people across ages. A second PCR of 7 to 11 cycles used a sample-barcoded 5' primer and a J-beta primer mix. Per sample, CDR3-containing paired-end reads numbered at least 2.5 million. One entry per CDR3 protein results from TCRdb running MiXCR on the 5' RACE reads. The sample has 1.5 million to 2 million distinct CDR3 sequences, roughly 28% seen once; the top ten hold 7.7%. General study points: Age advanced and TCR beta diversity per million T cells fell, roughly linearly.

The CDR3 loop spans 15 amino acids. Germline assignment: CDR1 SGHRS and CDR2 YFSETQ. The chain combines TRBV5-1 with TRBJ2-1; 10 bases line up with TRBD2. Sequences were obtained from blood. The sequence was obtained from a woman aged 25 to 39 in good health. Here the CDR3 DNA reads TGCGCCAGCAGCTTGGGAGGGACTAGCGTCGATGAGCAGTTCTTT. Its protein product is CASSLGGTSVDEQFF.